This T cell receptor beta chain was obtained from a study of shared clonotypes between healthy human individuals. Regarding this clone: Its antigen remains unidentified.

The CDR3 is 17 residues long. V was trimmed by 2 bases and J by 5 bases, leaving 22 bases between them. Germline values: CDR1 MGHRA, CDR2 YSYEKL. Study-wide results and caveats: In the sorted subsets, rarefaction showed sequencing was incomplete despite large depth. Generally, estimated richness proved larger in naive subsets than it did in memory subsets. Sampling included only blood; tissue repertoires likely differ.

This table comes from immunoSEQ multiplex PCR, and its TCRdb copy is limited to in-frame clones, with some not included. The sample has around 2.1 million clones; 90% to 95% are singletons. As defined, naive CD8 cells were CD45RO-negative and positively selected for CCR7, with terminally differentiated effector memory CD45RA+ cells excluded. The origin of this receptor is a man aged 18 to 30 in good health. Some clones in this sample may be carry-over from other donors' samples. The sample consisted of naive CD8+ T cells from PBMCs. The chain joins TRBV4-1 to TRBJ2-7; no firm D call. The chain's CDR3 is CASSQISIFRPGDEQYF. CDR3 sequence (DNA): TGCGCCAGCAGCCAAATCTCAATCTTTCGCCCCGGCGACGAGCAGTACTTC.